This is a list of T cell receptor beta chains from one sample in a study of blood T cell repertoires in COVID-19. Here immunoSEQ multiplex PCR was the method, and the copy in TCRdb shows in-frame clones only, minus some. Of approximately 260,000 clones detected, more than 85% appear once; the ten largest clones hold 3.5% to 4%. The source material was peripheral blood. These receptors were obtained from a man between 18 and 29 years old with active or convalescent COVID-19. CDR3s include the opening cysteine and the closing phenylalanine or tryptophan. Fields, in order: D gene, V gene, CDR3 length, clone size, J gene, CDR3 protein, CDR3 DNA. A D gene is named only where the DNA matches it firmly. A clone size is listed for some rows: how often the clone was seen (once, few, many), or a class if it is expanded.

d_call: TRBD1
v_call: TRBV2
cdr3_length: 14
clone_size: NA
j_call: TRBJ1-6
cdr3_aa: CASSGDRYNSPLHF
cdr3_nt: TGTGCCAGCAGCGGGGACAGGTATAATTCACCCCTCCACTTT

d_call: NA
v_call: TRBV2
cdr3_length: 13
clone_size: NA
j_call: TRBJ2-3
cdr3_aa: CATTQDLTDTQYF
cdr3_nt: TGTGCCACCACCCAGGATTTGACAGATACGCAGTATTTT

d_call: NA
v_call: TRBV9
cdr3_length: 16
clone_size: NA
j_call: TRBJ2-1
cdr3_aa: CASSAGEARHYNEQFF
cdr3_nt: TGTGCCAGCAGCGCCGGCGAGGCTCGTCACTACAATGAGCAGTTCTTC

d_call: NA
v_call: TRBV6-2/TRBV6-3
cdr3_length: 16
clone_size: NA
j_call: TRBJ2-7
cdr3_aa: CASSYWAKGEPAGQYF
cdr3_nt: TGTGCCAGCAGTTACTGGGCGAAGGGGGAACCTGCGGGGCAGTACTTC

d_call: NA
v_call: TRBV7-9
cdr3_length: 14
clone_size: NA
j_call: TRBJ2-7
cdr3_aa: CASSSPSQGPEQYF
cdr3_nt: TGTGCCAGCAGCTCCCCCTCCCAGGGTCCCGAGCAGTACTTC

d_call: NA
v_call: TRBV5-6
cdr3_length: 16
clone_size: NA
j_call: TRBJ1-2
cdr3_aa: CASSSSGRIANYGYTF
cdr3_nt: TGTGCCAGCAGCTCCAGTGGGAGGATAGCTAACTATGGCTACACCTTC

d_call: NA
v_call: TRBV6-2/TRBV6-3
cdr3_length: 13
clone_size: NA
j_call: TRBJ1-2
cdr3_aa: CASSAGVFHGYTF
cdr3_nt: TGTGCCAGCAGCGCCGGGGTCTTCCATGGCTACACCTTC

d_call: NA
v_call: TRBV30
cdr3_length: 14
clone_size: once
j_call: TRBJ1-2
cdr3_aa: CAWSVSLHGDGYTF
cdr3_nt: TGTGCCTGGAGCGTTTCATTACACGGGGATGGCTACACCTTC

d_call: TRBD2
v_call: TRBV10-3
cdr3_length: 16
clone_size: once
j_call: TRBJ2-1
cdr3_aa: CAISEMLGLGYNEQFF
cdr3_nt: TGTGCCATCAGTGAGATGCTAGGACTAGGGTACAATGAGCAGTTCTTC

d_call: NA
v_call: TRBV12-3/TRBV12-4
cdr3_length: 13
clone_size: NA
j_call: TRBJ2-1
cdr3_aa: CASSWGLSNEQFF
cdr3_nt: TGTGCCAGCAGTTGGGGGCTATCGAATGAGCAGTTCTTC

d_call: NA
v_call: TRBV5-4
cdr3_length: 15
clone_size: NA
j_call: TRBJ2-5
cdr3_aa: CASSLGGGAGETQYF
cdr3_nt: TGTGCCAGCAGCTTGGGAGGGGGGGCCGGAGAGACCCAGTACTTC

d_call: NA
v_call: TRBV28
cdr3_length: 13
clone_size: NA
j_call: TRBJ1-2
cdr3_aa: CASRPQGNYGYTF
cdr3_nt: TGTGCCAGCAGACCCCAGGGGAACTATGGCTACACCTTC

d_call: TRBD2
v_call: TRBV5-1
cdr3_length: 16
clone_size: once
j_call: TRBJ2-1
cdr3_aa: CASRPHPSGGSDEQFF
cdr3_nt: TGCGCCAGCAGGCCGCATCCTAGCGGGGGAAGTGATGAGCAGTTCTTC

d_call: TRBD2
v_call: TRBV5-1
cdr3_length: 14
clone_size: NA
j_call: TRBJ2-3
cdr3_aa: CASSLGGLGDTQYF
cdr3_nt: TGCGCCAGCAGCTTGGGGGGACTAGGGGATACGCAGTATTTT

d_call: NA
v_call: TRBV19
cdr3_length: 14
clone_size: once
j_call: TRBJ1-4
cdr3_aa: CASRNGHGGEKLFF
cdr3_nt: TGTGCCAGTAGGAATGGTCACGGGGGGGAAAAACTGTTTTTT

d_call: NA
v_call: TRBV4-3
cdr3_length: 16
clone_size: NA
j_call: TRBJ2-4
cdr3_aa: CASSPLPSGRGNIQYF
cdr3_nt: TGCGCCAGCAGCCCTCTCCCCTCGGGGAGAGGAAACATTCAGTACTTC

d_call: NA
v_call: TRBV19
cdr3_length: 11
clone_size: NA
j_call: TRBJ2-7
cdr3_aa: CATKEANEQYF
cdr3_nt: TGTGCCACCAAGGAGGCCAACGAGCAGTACTTC

d_call: TRBD1
v_call: TRBV3-1/TRBV3-2
cdr3_length: 15
clone_size: NA
j_call: TRBJ1-2
cdr3_aa: CASSQDLNRGYGYTF
cdr3_nt: TGTGCCAGCAGCCAAGATCTCAACAGGGGCTATGGCTACACCTTC

d_call: NA
v_call: TRBV6-2/TRBV6-3
cdr3_length: 14
clone_size: NA
j_call: TRBJ2-3
cdr3_aa: CASSHPVSTDTQYF
cdr3_nt: TGTGCCAGCAGCCATCCTGTCAGCACAGATACGCAGTATTTT

d_call: NA
v_call: TRBV12-3/TRBV12-4
cdr3_length: 13
clone_size: NA
j_call: TRBJ1-2
cdr3_aa: CASRDSSSHGYTF
cdr3_nt: TGTGCCAGCAGAGACAGTTCCTCTCATGGCTACACCTTC

d_call: NA
v_call: TRBV29-1
cdr3_length: 12
clone_size: few
j_call: TRBJ1-5
cdr3_aa: CSVADSNQPQHF
cdr3_nt: TGCAGCGTGGCTGATAGCAATCAGCCCCAGCATTTT

d_call: TRBD2
v_call: TRBV6-6
cdr3_length: 14
clone_size: NA
j_call: TRBJ2-5
cdr3_aa: CATGDGRAQETQYF
cdr3_nt: TGTGCCACGGGGGACGGGAGGGCCCAGGAGACCCAGTACTTC

d_call: NA
v_call: TRBV2
cdr3_length: 11
clone_size: NA
j_call: TRBJ1-5
cdr3_aa: CASSRDTGRHF
cdr3_nt: TGTGCCAGCAGTCGGGACACAGGAAGGCATTTT

d_call: NA
v_call: TRBV29-1
cdr3_length: 14
clone_size: NA
j_call: TRBJ2-7
cdr3_aa: CSVSGGNSVYEQYF
cdr3_nt: TGCAGCGTTTCAGGTGGTAACTCGGTCTACGAGCAGTACTTC

d_call: NA
v_call: TRBV6-5
cdr3_length: 14
clone_size: medium-sized
j_call: TRBJ1-3
cdr3_aa: CASRTPSSGNTIYF
cdr3_nt: TGTGCCAGCAGGACTCCATCCTCTGGAAACACCATATATTTT

d_call: NA
v_call: TRBV10-3
cdr3_length: 11
clone_size: NA
j_call: TRBJ2-1
cdr3_aa: CAIMSYNEQFF
cdr3_nt: TGTGCCATCATGAGCTACAATGAGCAGTTCTTC

d_call: NA
v_call: TRBV21-1
cdr3_length: 15
clone_size: once
j_call: TRBJ2-7
cdr3_aa: CASSLTGDTRGEQYF
cdr3_nt: TGTGCCAGCAGCCTAACGGGAGACACTCGGGGCGAGCAGTACTTC

d_call: NA
v_call: TRBV5-1
cdr3_length: 14
clone_size: few
j_call: TRBJ1-1
cdr3_aa: CASSPVQEGTEAFF
cdr3_nt: TGCGCCAGCAGCCCGGTACAGGAGGGAACTGAAGCTTTCTTT

d_call: TRBD1
v_call: TRBV7-2
cdr3_length: 15
clone_size: NA
j_call: TRBJ2-7
cdr3_aa: CASSTVGQGGYEQYF
cdr3_nt: TGTGCCAGCAGCACCGTCGGACAGGGCGGCTACGAGCAGTACTTC

d_call: TRBD1
v_call: TRBV9
cdr3_length: 12
clone_size: NA
j_call: TRBJ1-2
cdr3_aa: CASSALQGSYTF
cdr3_nt: TGTGCCAGCAGCGCGCTACAGGGGAGCTACACCTTC

d_call: NA
v_call: TRBV7-9
cdr3_length: 14
clone_size: once
j_call: TRBJ1-2
cdr3_aa: CASSLAGRQVGYTF
cdr3_nt: TGTGCCAGCAGCTTAGCCGGTCGACAGGTTGGCTACACCTTC

d_call: TRBD2
v_call: TRBV5-1
cdr3_length: 16
clone_size: NA
j_call: TRBJ2-1
cdr3_aa: CASTPPAAGEYNEQFF
cdr3_nt: TGCGCCAGCACCCCCCCCGCAGCGGGAGAGTACAATGAGCAGTTCTTC

d_call: NA
v_call: TRBV24-1
cdr3_length: 13
clone_size: NA
j_call: TRBJ2-7
cdr3_aa: CATSKPPSSEQYF
cdr3_nt: TGTGCCACCAGTAAGCCTCCTAGTTCCGAGCAGTACTTC

d_call: NA
v_call: TRBV4-3
cdr3_length: 14
clone_size: once
j_call: TRBJ1-4
cdr3_aa: CASSQAGANEKLFF
cdr3_nt: TGCGCCAGCAGCCAAGCAGGGGCTAATGAAAAACTGTTTTTT

d_call: NA
v_call: TRBV4-2
cdr3_length: 16
clone_size: NA
j_call: TRBJ1-5
cdr3_aa: CASSQDLTVTNQPQHF
cdr3_nt: TGTGCCAGCAGCCAAGATCTAACGGTCACCAATCAGCCCCAGCATTTT

d_call: TRBD1
v_call: TRBV5-1
cdr3_length: 15
clone_size: NA
j_call: TRBJ2-3
cdr3_aa: CASRRQGTATDTQYF
cdr3_nt: TGCGCCAGCCGCAGACAGGGAACGGCCACAGATACGCAGTATTTT

d_call: NA
v_call: TRBV6-5
cdr3_length: 15
clone_size: NA
j_call: TRBJ2-3
cdr3_aa: CASRRGFSSTDTQYF
cdr3_nt: TGTGCCAGCAGGAGGGGGTTCTCTAGCACAGATACGCAGTATTTT

d_call: NA
v_call: TRBV3-1/TRBV3-2
cdr3_length: 17
clone_size: NA
j_call: TRBJ1-1
cdr3_aa: CASSQASGRPMNTEAFF
cdr3_nt: TGTGCCAGCAGCCAAGCCAGTGGGCGCCCCATGAACACTGAAGCTTTCTTT

d_call: NA
v_call: TRBV30
cdr3_length: 12
clone_size: NA
j_call: TRBJ1-5
cdr3_aa: CAWKTVGQPQHF
cdr3_nt: TGTGCCTGGAAGACAGTCGGACAGCCCCAGCATTTT

d_call: NA
v_call: TRBV14
cdr3_length: 18
clone_size: NA
j_call: TRBJ1-1
cdr3_aa: CASSQDLDYLGIEAEAFF
cdr3_nt: TGTGCCAGCAGCCAAGATCTTGACTATCTGGGTATTGAAGCTGAAGCTTTCTTT

d_call: NA
v_call: TRBV5-4
cdr3_length: 16
clone_size: NA
j_call: TRBJ2-2
cdr3_aa: CASAVEGYANTGELFF
cdr3_nt: TGTGCCAGCGCGGTGGAAGGTTATGCGAACACCGGGGAGCTGTTTTTT

d_call: TRBD1
v_call: TRBV7-9
cdr3_length: 14
clone_size: NA
j_call: TRBJ1-2
cdr3_aa: CASSLTGTGFPDTF
cdr3_nt: TGTGCCAGCAGCTTAACCGGGACAGGGTTCCCTGACACCTTC

d_call: NA
v_call: TRBV28
cdr3_length: 14
clone_size: NA
j_call: TRBJ1-5
cdr3_aa: CASSLSDSNQPQHF
cdr3_nt: TGTGCCAGCAGTTTATCAGATAGCAATCAGCCCCAGCATTTT

d_call: TRBD1
v_call: TRBV6-2/TRBV6-3
cdr3_length: 16
clone_size: NA
j_call: TRBJ2-5
cdr3_aa: CASSRTGVGSQETQYF
cdr3_nt: TGTGCCAGCAGCCGGACAGGGGTGGGTAGCCAAGAGACCCAGTACTTC

d_call: NA
v_call: TRBV28
cdr3_length: 15
clone_size: NA
j_call: TRBJ2-1
cdr3_aa: CASSEGRGARNEQFF
cdr3_nt: TGTGCCAGCAGTGAGGGTCGGGGGGCGAGGAATGAGCAGTTCTTC

d_call: TRBD2
v_call: TRBV27
cdr3_length: 16
clone_size: once
j_call: TRBJ2-7
cdr3_aa: CASSFLVSGGAYEQYF
cdr3_nt: TGTGCCAGCAGTTTTCTTGTTAGCGGGGGGGCCTACGAGCAGTACTTC